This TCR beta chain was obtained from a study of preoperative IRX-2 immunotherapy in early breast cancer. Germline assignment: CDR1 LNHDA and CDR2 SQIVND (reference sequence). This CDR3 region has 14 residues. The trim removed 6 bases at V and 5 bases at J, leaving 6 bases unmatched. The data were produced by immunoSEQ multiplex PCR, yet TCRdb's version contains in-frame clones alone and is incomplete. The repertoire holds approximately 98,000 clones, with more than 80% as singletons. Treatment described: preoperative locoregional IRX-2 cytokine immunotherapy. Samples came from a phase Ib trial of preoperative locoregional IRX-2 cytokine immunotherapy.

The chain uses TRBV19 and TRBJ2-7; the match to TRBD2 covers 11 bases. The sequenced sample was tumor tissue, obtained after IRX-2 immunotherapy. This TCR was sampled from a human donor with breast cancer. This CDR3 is CASRVAGGTNEQYF. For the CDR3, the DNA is TGTGCCAGTAGAGTAGCGGGAGGGACTAACGAGCAGTACTTC.